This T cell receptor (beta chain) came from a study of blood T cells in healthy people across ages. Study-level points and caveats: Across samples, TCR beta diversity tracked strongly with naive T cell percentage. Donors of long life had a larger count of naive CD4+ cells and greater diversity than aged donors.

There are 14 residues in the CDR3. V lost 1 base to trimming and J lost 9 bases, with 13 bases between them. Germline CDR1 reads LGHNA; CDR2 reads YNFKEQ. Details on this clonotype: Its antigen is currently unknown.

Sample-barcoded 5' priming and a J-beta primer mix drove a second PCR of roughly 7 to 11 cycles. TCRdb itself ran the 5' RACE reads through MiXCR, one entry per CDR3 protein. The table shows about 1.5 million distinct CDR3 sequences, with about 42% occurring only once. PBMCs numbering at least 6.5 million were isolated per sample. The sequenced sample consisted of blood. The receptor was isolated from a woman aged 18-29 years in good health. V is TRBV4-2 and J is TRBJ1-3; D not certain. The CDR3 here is CASSQARQAGTIYF. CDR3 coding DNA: TGTGCCAGCAGCCAAGCTCGCCAGGCGGGCACCATATATTTT.